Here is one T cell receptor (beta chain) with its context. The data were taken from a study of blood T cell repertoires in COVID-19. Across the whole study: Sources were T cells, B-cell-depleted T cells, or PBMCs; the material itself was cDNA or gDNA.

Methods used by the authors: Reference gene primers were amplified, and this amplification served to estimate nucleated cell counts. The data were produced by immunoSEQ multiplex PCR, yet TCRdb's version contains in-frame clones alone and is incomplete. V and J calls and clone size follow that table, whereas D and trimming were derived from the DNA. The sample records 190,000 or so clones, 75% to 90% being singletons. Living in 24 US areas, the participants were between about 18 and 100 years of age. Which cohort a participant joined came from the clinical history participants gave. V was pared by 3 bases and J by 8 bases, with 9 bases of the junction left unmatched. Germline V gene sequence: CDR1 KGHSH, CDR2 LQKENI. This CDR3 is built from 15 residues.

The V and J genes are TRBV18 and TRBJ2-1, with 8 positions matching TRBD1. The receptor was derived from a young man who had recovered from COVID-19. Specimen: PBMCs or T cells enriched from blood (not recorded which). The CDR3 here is CASSPMRQGRDEQFF. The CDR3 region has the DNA TGTGCCAGCTCACCGATGCGACAGGGGAGAGATGAGCAGTTCTTC.